The source of this T cell receptor (beta chain) is a study of Ad26.COV2.S vaccination and SARS-CoV-2 variants. Study overall: As a participant in COV1001, the donor was in the Ad26.COV2.S trial arm. The vaccine Ad26.COV2.S was put into the muscle once, or twice with 56 days between. General study results and limits: Breadth, reportedly substantial, characterized the spike-specific CD8+ and CD4+ T cell responses after vaccination.

About this clone: Antigen unknown.

Treatment described: over 15 received Ad26.COV2.S at low or high dose, single or two shots; a few received placebo; per-sample allocation not given. Collection of the samples took place on day 63 after the first injection of vaccine or placebo. V was pared by 5 bases and J by 4 bases, with 7 bases of the junction left unmatched. This CDR3 contains 16 residues. CDR1 SGHTA and CDR2 FQGNSA come from the germline V gene. The repertoire was sequenced with immunoSEQ multiplex PCR; TCRdb's copy has only in-frame clones and lacks some. Altogether fewer than 500,000 clones are present, 89% being singletons, with the ten largest covering over 2.5%.

J is TRBJ2-3 and V is TRBV7-2; 12 bases are shared with TRBD2. This clonotype originated in a person aged 18 to 59 who received the Ad26.COV2.S COVID-19 vaccine or a placebo. The specimen comprised peripheral blood, sampled in a trial of Ad26.COV2.S vaccine versus placebo. Here the CDR3 reads CASSQTRLAGADTQYF. CDR3 coding DNA: TGTGCCAGCAGCCAGACCCGACTAGCGGGGGCAGATACGCAGTATTTT.